This T cell receptor beta chain appears in the sequencing data of a study of CD8 T cells in ankylosing spondylitis. As the method for making TCR beta libraries, quantitative 5'-RACE with molecular barcodes was used. TCRdb called the 5' RACE reads again in MiXCR, with one record for every CDR3 protein. The sample records about 130,000 distinct CDR3 sequences, roughly 15% being singletons. The study's findings and limits: The study looked at matched synovial fluid samples from ankylosing spondylitis patients. Disease-linked clones were reported to be significantly enriched there. Seemingly characteristic of ankylosing spondylitis blood was a TCR beta motif consisting of about 8 highly homologous variants. A subset of motif variants has previously been described in the synovial fluid and blood of reactive arthritis.

In this sample, this clonotype turned up a few times. As yet, its antigen is unknown. Looked up from germline, CDR1 is DFQATT and CDR2 is SNEGSKA (reference sequence). CDR3 length: 12 residues. Deletions cut 1 base from V and 5 bases from J, with 8 bases between. The TCR sequence derives from a female donor with ankylosing spondylitis or in good health (not recorded which). Sequenced sample: blood, either unsorted or a sorted T cell fraction (not recorded which). This sequence joins TRBV20-1 and TRBJ1-2, with D hard to call. DNA for the CDR3: TGCAGTGCTAGAGGACGCGGGTATGGCTACACCTTC. The encoded protein is CSARGRGYGYTF.